What follows are 28 T cell receptor beta chains derived from one specimen sequenced in a study of regulatory T cells in long-lasting Graves disease. CDR3 regions were amplified by Arm-PCR using iRepertoire HTBI primers to build TCR beta libraries. TCRdb fed the multiplex PCR reads into MiXCR, producing one record per CDR3 protein. The profile shows about 370,000 distinct CDR3 sequences, roughly 15% of them singletons. The sample's time point: newly diagnosed GD, antithyroid drugs for less than 3 months. Making the TCR library involved RNA that had been extracted from PBMCs. The material was peripheral blood mononuclear cells (PBMCs), obtained at new diagnosis, from a patient treated with antithyroid drugs. The receptors originated from a female donor with Graves disease.

This clonotype was observed at least ten times. V is TRBV19 and J is TRBJ2-1, with 11 nucleotides matching TRBD2. Germline V gene sequence: CDR1 LNHDA, CDR2 SQIVND (reference sequence). CDR3 length equals 17 residues. Trimming cost V 5 bases and J 5 bases; bases outside gene matches: 11. The DNA of the CDR3 is TGTGCCAGTAGTGGTAGGCTAGCGGGAGGCCTAAACAATGAGCAGTTCTTC. This codes for CASSGRLAGGLNNEQFF.

At least ten counts were recorded for this clonotype. The gene calls are TRBV20-1 and TRBJ2-7; TRBD2 matches 10 bases. The CDR3 length is 14 residues. V gave up 2 bases and J gave up 3 bases; unmatched junction bases: 4. CDR1 and CDR2 from the germline V gene are DFQATT and SNEGSKA (reference sequence). Here the CDR3 DNA reads TGCAGTGCTAGATCCATAGCGGGAGGCTACGAGCAGTACTTC. This gives the protein CSARSIAGGYEQYF.

The chain carries TRBV28 and TRBJ1-1; TRBD1 matches at 11 bases. Germline CDR1 is MDHEN and CDR2 is SYDVKM. This CDR3 has 16 amino acids. V shed 6 bases, J shed 11 bases, and the junction held 17 bases outside the gene matches. In DNA form, the CDR3 reads TGTGCCAGCAGACTACCCCCGGGGACAGGGGGGGATAGGGCTTTCTTT. Translated: CASRLPPGTGGDRAFF.

This clonotype was counted ten times or more. CDR3 sequence reads: CASSLSSVGGYTF. The CDR3 DNA reads TGTGCCAGCAGTTTATCGTCGGTGGGTGGCTACACCTTC. The chain has TRBV28 and TRBJ1-2; D is ambiguous. The CDR3 extends over 13 amino acids. The ends were cut back, 1 base at V and 7 bases at J, with 10 bases in the middle. The germline gives CDR1 MDHEN, CDR2 SYDVKM.

V and J are TRBV9 and TRBJ2-6; D assignment may be TRBD1 or TRBD2 (5 bases each). The CDR3 totals 18 residues. Germline V CDR1 and CDR2: SGDLS, YYNGEE. V shed 3 bases and J shed 0 bases, with 16 bases lying between them. CDR3 in amino acids: CASSADPGPTSGANVLTF. As DNA, the CDR3 is TGTGCCAGCAGCGCAGACCCGGGACCAACCTCTGGGGCCAACGTCCTGACTTTC.

This clonotype was counted only a few times. The gene calls are TRBV12-3 or TRBV12-4 and TRBJ1-5; D unclear. Trimming removed 8 bases at V and 3 bases at J, with 5 bases between. This CDR3 region has 11 residues. The CDR3 spells CASGTNQPQHF. The CDR3 coding sequence is TGTGCCAGCGGCACCAATCAGCCCCAGCATTTT.

This clonotype appeared a single time. The chain joins TRBV20-1 to TRBJ2-7; D gene ambiguous. The germline V gene encodes CDR1 DFQATT and CDR2 SNEGSKA (reference sequence). The CDR3 consists of 14 residues. Between the trimmed V and J ends, which lost 1 base and 1 base, there was a span of 11 bases. This chain's CDR3 is CSARGGRISYEQYF. CDR3 nucleotides: TGCAGTGCTAGAGGAGGACGGATTTCCTACGAGCAGTACTTC.

This chain uses TRBV6-5 with TRBJ2-7, with a weak D call TRBD2 (5 bases). Germline values: CDR1 MNHEY, CDR2 SVGAGI. V shed 0 bases and J shed 1 base, with 7 bases lying between them. The CDR3 sequence is 14 residues long. The CDR3 region is CASSYSAESYEQYF. The DNA for the CDR3 is TGTGCCAGCAGTTACTCAGCGGAGTCCTACGAGCAGTACTTC.

In its sample, this clonotype was seen many times. The CDR3 DNA reads TGTGCCAGCAGTGAAGCGCTTAGGGGGCGCAGTACAGATACGCAGTATTTT. Its translation: CASSEALRGRSTDTQYF. The V gene is TRBV2, the J gene TRBJ2-3; 7 nucleotides agree with TRBD1. CDR3 length: 17 amino acids. V was pared by 0 bases and J by 3 bases, with 9 bases of the junction left unmatched. Germline V CDR1 and CDR2: SNHLY, FYNNEI.

This clonotype was seen a few times. This sequence joins TRBV5-1 and TRBJ2-5, with 10 bases fitting TRBD2. Germline-derived CDR1 and CDR2 are SGHRS and YFSETQ. The CDR3 is 17 amino acids. V lost 0 bases to trimming and J lost 4 bases; unmatched junction nucleotides: 9. For the CDR3, the DNA is TGCGCCAGCAGCTTGGACGTACTAGCGGGATCAAGAGAGACCCAGTACTTC. It specifies CASSLDVLAGSRETQYF.

The V call is TRBV29-1, the J call TRBJ2-2; D not resolved. This CDR3 comprises 14 residues. V was trimmed by 5 bases and J by 1 base, leaving 11 bases between them. Germline V gives CDR1 SQVTM, CDR2 ANQGSEA. The CDR3 coding sequence is TGCAGCGTTCGAGCGACCATGAACACCGGGGAGCTGTTTTTT. Its protein product is CSVRATMNTGELFF.

This clonotype was picked up many times. In DNA form, the CDR3 reads TGTGCCAGCAGTAAACAAGGAGGGAGGAACACTGAAGCTTTCTTT. Translation gives CASSKQGGRNTEAFF. This rearrangement joins TRBV6-2 or TRBV6-3 to TRBJ1-1; no clear D. The CDR3 runs to 15 residues. The germline V gene has CDR1 MNHEY and CDR2 SVGEGT. V was trimmed by 5 bases and J by 1 base, leaving 14 bases between them.

This clonotype was recorded at least ten times. The chain employs TRBV13 and TRBJ1-1; TRBD1 is a possible D gene (6 bases). The length of the CDR3 is 17 residues. V lost 3 bases to trimming and J lost 5 bases, with 22 bases between them. CDR1 PRHDT and CDR2 FYEKMQ come from the germline V gene (reference sequence). CDR3 region: CASSFETWGGRRTEAFF. CDR3 DNA: TGTGCCAGCAGCTTTGAAACATGGGGGGGCCGGAGGACTGAAGCTTTCTTT.

The table lists this clonotype with many counts. This rearrangement joins TRBV7-8 to TRBJ1-1, with TRBD1 matching 7 bases. The germline CDR1 and CDR2 sequences are SGHVS and FQNEAQ. The CDR3 runs 11 residues. V lost 5 bases and J lost 11; bases outside the gene matches: 5. In nucleotides, the CDR3 is TGTGCCAGCAGCCCTGACAGGGAGGCTTTCTTT. Encoded protein: CASSPDREAFF.

This clonotype was seen at least ten times. V gene TRBV16 combines with J gene TRBJ2-5; no clear D gene. Trimming stripped 7 bases from V and 2 bases from J, with 14 bases between. The length of the CDR3 is 14 residues. Germline CDR1 and CDR2: KGHSY and FQNENV. The chain's CDR3 is CASIPRGQQETQYF. The DNA of the CDR3 is TGTGCCAGCATACCTAGAGGCCAACAAGAGACCCAGTACTTC.

In its sample, this clonotype was seen a few times. The chain carries TRBV11-2 and TRBJ2-7; TRBD1 or TRBD2 may be the D gene (5 bases each). V shed 1 base and J shed 0 bases, with 10 bases lying between them. The CDR3 contains 15 residues. The germline V gene has CDR1 SGHAT and CDR2 FQNNGV. The CDR3 nucleotides are TGTGCCAGCAGCTTAGTGGTCGGGACCTCCTACGAGCAGTACTTC. Its translation: CASSLVVGTSYEQYF.

In this sample, this clonotype turned up a few times. This clone may be a read error of a much larger clone one base away. The genes are TRBV14 and TRBJ1-1, with D unclear. There are 15 residues in the CDR3. Looked up from germline, CDR1 is SGHDN and CDR2 is FVKESK. For the CDR3, the DNA is TGTGGCAGCAGCTTGCCTCCCCCTCGGAGTACTGAAGCTTTCTTT. Amino acid sequence: CGSSLPPPRSTEAFF.

This clonotype was observed many times. The V gene is TRBV12-3 or TRBV12-4, the J gene TRBJ1-2; D perhaps matches TRBD1 (5 bases). This CDR3 has 16 residues. V dropped 4 bases and J dropped 4 bases, with 19 bases sitting between them. DNA of the CDR3: TGTGCCAGCAGTTCCACGGCGGTCGGGGGTGCCTATGGCTACACCTTC. Translation gives CASSSTAVGGAYGYTF.

This clonotype has at least ten counts. V gene TRBV12-3 or TRBV12-4 combines with J gene TRBJ2-7; TRBD2 is a possible D gene (5 bases). The V end was cut by 3 bases, the J end by 7 bases, with 7 bases between. The CDR3 extends over 11 amino acids. The CDR3 protein is CASSLRVEQYF. The CDR3 region has the DNA TGTGCCAGCAGTTTGAGGGTGGAGCAGTACTTC.

V usage is TRBV9 and J usage is TRBJ2-7; possibly TRBD2 for D (5 bases). The V end was cut by 0 bases, the J end by 0 bases, with 7 bases between. CDR1 SGDLS and CDR2 YYNGEE come from the germline V gene. The CDR3 consists of 14 residues. CDR3 sequence: CASSVGRDSYEQYF. CDR3 coding DNA: TGTGCCAGCAGCGTAGGTCGGGACTCCTACGAGCAGTACTTC. The entire variable domain, with the rest obtained from reference TRBV9 and TRBJ2-7, is as follows: DSGVTQTPKHLITATGQRVTLRCSPRSGDLSVYWYQQSLDQGLQFLIQYYNGEERAKGNILERFSAQQFPDLHSELNLSSLELGDSALYFCASSVGRDSYEQYFGPGTRLTVT.

This clonotype was detected ten times or more. The chain employs TRBV11-2 and TRBJ1-2, with D possibly TRBD1 on 5 matching bases. The V and J ends lost 3 bases and 2 bases respectively, with 7 bases between them. The CDR3 has 13 residues. The V gene's germline CDR1 is SGHAT and CDR2 FQNNGV. CDR3: CASSFPGNYGYTF. In nucleotides, the CDR3 is TGTGCCAGCAGCTTTCCAGGGAACTATGGCTACACCTTC.

Many counts were recorded for this clonotype. CDR3: CASSFRQGQYF. The DNA of the CDR3 is TGTGCCAGCAGTTTTCGACAGGGACAGTACTTC. This chain uses TRBV12-3 or TRBV12-4 with TRBJ2-5, with 7 bases matching TRBD1. CDR3 length: 11 amino acids. The V gene end was trimmed by 3 bases and the J gene end by 11 bases; junction bases not matched to a gene: 3.

This clonotype was seen repeatedly, ten times or more. The chain recombines TRBV18 with TRBJ2-7; perhaps TRBD1 as D (6 bases). Germline-derived CDR1 and CDR2 are KGHSH and LQKENI. Trimming left V 0 bases short and J 6 bases short, with 9 bases between. The length of the CDR3 is 13 residues. The CDR3 bases are TGTGCCAGCTCACCACCAGCAGGGGTCGAGCAGTACTTC. Its translation is CASSPPAGVEQYF.

This clonotype has only one observation. This chain joins TRBV2 and TRBJ1-5, with 11 bases matching TRBD1. CDR1 is SNHLY and CDR2 is FYNNEI in the germline V gene. V lost 6 bases to trimming and J lost 7 bases; unmatched junction nucleotides: 8. This CDR3 has 15 residues. The DNA of the CDR3 is TGTGCCAGCAGGACCGGGACAGGGGGAGAACAGCCCCAGCATTTT. Protein: CASRTGTGGEQPQHF.

This clonotype appeared a few times. The chain uses TRBV6-1 and TRBJ1-1, with 8 positions matching TRBD1. Trimming at V came to 5 bases and at J to 4 bases, leaving 12 bases not matched to a gene. CDR1 is MNHNS and CDR2 is SASEGT in the germline V gene. This CDR3 has 16 residues. The CDR3 reads CASSPGQGIALTEAFF. CDR3 sequence (DNA): TGTGCCAGCAGTCCCGGACAGGGTATTGCCCTCACTGAAGCTTTCTTT.

This clonotype was seen ten or more times. This sequence joins TRBV20-1 and TRBJ2-7; TRBD2 matches 7 bases. Germline CDR1 DFQATT, CDR2 SNEGSKA (reference sequence). The CDR3 loop spans 14 amino acids. The V segment lost 5 bases and the J segment 2 bases; nucleotides outside the gene matches: 9. DNA of the CDR3: TGCAGTGCTGGCCCAGGTGGGGGGGCCTACGAGCAGTACTTC. Translation: CSAGPGGGAYEQYF.

This clonotype was found many times. This chain connects TRBV5-1 to TRBJ2-5; TRBD1 is a possible D gene (5 bases). V lost 6 bases and J 5 bases, leaving 17 bases between the germline ends. The CDR3 has 14 amino acids. The germline V gene encodes CDR1 SGHRS and CDR2 YFSETQ. CDR3 in amino acids: CASTRTSGMETQYF. CDR3 sequence (DNA): TGCGCCAGCACCCGGACCTCAGGGATGGAGACCCAGTACTTC. Supplemented by reference TRBV5-1 and TRBJ2-5, the full variable domain reads KAGVTQTPRYLIKTRGQQVTLSCSPISGHRSVSWYQQTPGQGLQFLFEYFSETQRNKGNFPGRFSGRQFSNSRSEMNVSTLELGDSALYLCASTRTSGMETQYFGPGTRLLVL.

This clonotype was picked up many times. The chain is built from TRBV30 and TRBJ1-5; the D is unclear. CDR1 is GTSNPN and CDR2 is SVGIG in the germline V gene (reference sequence). V lost 1 base, J lost 1 base, and 5 bases lay in between. The CDR3 loop spans 13 amino acids. The DNA for the CDR3 is TGTGCCTGGAGTGACGAAAGCAATCAGCCCCAGCATTTT. Translating it yields CAWSDESNQPQHF.